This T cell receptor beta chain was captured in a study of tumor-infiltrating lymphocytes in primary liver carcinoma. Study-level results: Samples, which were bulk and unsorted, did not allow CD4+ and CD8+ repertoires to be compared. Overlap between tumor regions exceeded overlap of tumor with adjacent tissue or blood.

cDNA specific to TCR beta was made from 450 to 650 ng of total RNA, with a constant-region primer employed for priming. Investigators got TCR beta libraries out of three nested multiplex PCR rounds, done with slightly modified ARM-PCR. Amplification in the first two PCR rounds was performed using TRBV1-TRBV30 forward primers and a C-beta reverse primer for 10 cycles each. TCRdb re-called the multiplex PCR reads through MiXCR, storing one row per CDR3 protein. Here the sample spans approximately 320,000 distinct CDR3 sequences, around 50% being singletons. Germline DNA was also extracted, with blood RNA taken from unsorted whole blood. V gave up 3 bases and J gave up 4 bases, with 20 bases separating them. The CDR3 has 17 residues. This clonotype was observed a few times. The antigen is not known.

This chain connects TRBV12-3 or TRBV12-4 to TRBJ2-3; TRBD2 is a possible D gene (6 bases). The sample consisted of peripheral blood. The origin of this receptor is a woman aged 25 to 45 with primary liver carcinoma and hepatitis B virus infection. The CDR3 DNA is TGTGCCAGCAGTTTCTACACGACTAGTCTTAGGTCAGATACGCAGTATTTT. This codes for CASSFYTTSLRSDTQYF.